The next 16 T cell receptor beta chains were all read from a single sample in a study of shared clonotypes between healthy human individuals. TCRdb's copy holds only in-frame clones and misses some; the assay was immunoSEQ multiplex PCR. This table holds a few hundred thousand clones, about 65% found once. The sample consisted of memory CD4+ T cells sorted from blood. Subset defined: CD45RA-negative fraction. Source of these receptors: a man aged 25 to 40 in good health.

The V call is TRBV21-1, the J call TRBJ2-2; the table names TRBD1, a call not compared with the DNA. TRBV21-1 is a pseudogene locus. This CDR3 contains 14 residues. Here the CDR3 DNA reads TGTGCCAGCAGCACATTCAGGGGAACCGGGGAGCTGTTTTTT. Translating gives CASSTFRGTGELFF.

The chain joins TRBV28 to TRBJ2-3, with TRBD2 matching over 7 bases. The CDR3 covers 14 residues. Trimming removed 10 bases from V and 0 bases from J; junction bases left unmatched: 7. The germline V gene has CDR1 MDHEN and CDR2 SYDVKM. The CDR3 sequence: CATLGRGSTDTQYF. CDR3 coding DNA: TGTGCCACCCTTGGGCGGGGGAGCACAGATACGCAGTATTTT.

There are a few counts of this clone. The rearrangement joins TRBV7-9 to TRBJ2-1; D is unresolved. The CDR3 length is 15 residues. The germline gives CDR1 SEHNR, CDR2 FQNEAQ (reference sequence). Trimming took off 6 bases at V and 0 bases at J, with 12 bases between the two ends. CDR3 protein: CASSSNPSSYNEQFF. The CDR3 DNA reads TGTGCCAGCAGTTCTAACCCGAGCTCCTACAATGAGCAGTTCTTC.

The rearrangement joins TRBV7-2 to TRBJ2-5; D is unresolved. V dropped 5 bases and J dropped 4 bases, with 2 bases sitting between them. Per germline, CDR1 SGHTA and CDR2 FQGNSA. This CDR3 spans 10 amino acids. The CDR3 reads CASSGETQYF. CDR3 DNA sequence: TGTGCCAGCAGCGGAGAGACCCAGTACTTC.

V is TRBV6-5 and J is TRBJ1-2, with 10 bases matching TRBD1. CDR1 MNHEY and CDR2 SVGAGI come from the germline V gene. The CDR3 covers 14 residues. With 5 bases clipped from V and 5 bases from J, the junction kept 5 bases outside the gene matches. CDR3 nucleotides: TGTGCCAGCAGTACGGACAGGGGGGGATATGGCTACACCTTC. Amino acids: CASSTDRGGYGYTF.

The chain recombines TRBV9 with TRBJ2-1; D might be TRBD1 or TRBD2, each matching 9 bases. In germline, CDR1 is SGDLS, CDR2 YYNGEE. V lost 4 bases, J lost 7 bases, and 24 bases lay in between. This CDR3 is 17 amino acids long. CDR3 DNA: TGTGCCAGCAGCCCGGGGACAGGGACTAGCCTCCATAATGAGCAGTTCTTC. Translating gives CASSPGTGTSLHNEQFF. Full variable domain (remainder filled in from reference TRBV9 and TRBJ2-1): DSGVTQTPKHLITATGQRVTLRCSPRSGDLSVYWYQQSLDQGLQFLIQYYNGEERAKGNILERFSAQQFPDLHSELNLSSLELGDSALYFCASSPGTGTSLHNEQFFGPGTRLTVL.

The rearrangement links TRBV10-1 to TRBJ1-3; no definite D call. Germline CDR1 WNHNN, CDR2 SYGVQD (reference sequence). The CDR3 loop spans 14 amino acids. Trimming pared 3 bases from V and 2 bases from J, leaving 8 bases between. The CDR3 DNA is TGCGCCAGCAGTGATGGGAGTCCTGGAAACACCATATATTTT. This translates into CASSDGSPGNTIYF.

This sequence joins TRBV9 and TRBJ2-3, with D possibly matching TRBD1 (7 bases). The CDR3 spans 17 residues. Germline values: CDR1 SGDLS, CDR2 YYNGEE. Trimming pared 0 bases from V and 2 bases from J, leaving 16 bases between. The CDR3 nucleotides read TGTGCCAGCAGCGTAGAGGCAGGGGGGATCTACACAGATACGCAGTATTTT. Protein: CASSVEAGGIYTDTQYF.

This chain joins TRBV9 and TRBJ1-4; D is unclear. Germline CDR1 SGDLS, CDR2 YYNGEE. V was shortened by 4 bases and J by 8 bases, with 18 bases between the two germline ends. The CDR3 extends over 15 amino acids. The chain's CDR3 is CASSTPDGVPEKLFF. The CDR3 coding sequence is TGTGCCAGCAGCACCCCGGACGGCGTTCCCGAAAAACTGTTTTTT.

This clone was picked up a small number of times. The rearrangement links TRBV11-3 to TRBJ1-2, with D possibly matching TRBD1 (6 bases). V gave up 5 bases and J gave up 8 bases, with 21 bases separating them. CDR3 length: 15 residues. Germline-derived CDR1 and CDR2 are SGHNT and YENEEA. CDR3 bases: TGTGCCAGCAGCCCCATGCGGGGGGCGCTCACCGGCTACACCTTC. Amino acids: CASSPMRGALTGYTF.

This chain connects TRBV6-4 to TRBJ2-3, with 7 bases lining up with TRBD2. The ends lost 4 bases at V and 0 bases at J; junction bases unmatched: 1. Germline V gene sequence: CDR1 MRHNA, CDR2 SNTAGT. This CDR3 comprises 14 residues. This CDR3 reads CASSGSGSTDTQYF. CDR3 in DNA: TGTGCCAGCAGTGGTAGCGGGAGCACAGATACGCAGTATTTT.

The chain recombines TRBV5-4 with TRBJ2-2; D not certain. This CDR3 is 13 amino acids long. Trimming pared 4 bases from V and 7 bases from J, leaving 11 bases between. CDR1 is SGHNT, CDR2 YYREEE, per germline (reference sequence). CDR3 nucleotides: TGTGCCAGCAGCCTTCTGTTGAACGGGGAGCTGTTTTTT. Its protein product is CASSLLLNGELFF.

V gene TRBV11-2 combines with J gene TRBJ2-3, with D perhaps matching TRBD1 or TRBD2 (5 bases each). V shed 4 bases and J shed 4 bases, with 18 bases lying between them. The CDR3 contains 16 residues. Germline V gene sequence: CDR1 SGHAT, CDR2 FQNNGV. CDR3 in DNA: TGTGCCAGCAGCTCACGAGGGGCGGTAAGGTCAGATACGCAGTATTTT. Translated, it gives CASSSRGAVRSDTQYF.

The rearrangement joins TRBV7-2 to TRBJ1-2; possibly TRBD1 for D (5 bases). In germline, CDR1 is SGHTA, CDR2 FQGNSA. The length of the CDR3 is 13 residues. Trimming removed 5 bases from V and 5 bases from J, with 12 bases in between. The CDR3 region has the DNA TGTGCCAGCAGCAGGGACGGAAGATATGGCTACACCTTC. Protein sequence: CASSRDGRYGYTF.

The genes are TRBV2 and TRBJ2-1; TRBD2 is a possible D gene (5 bases). The length of the CDR3 is 13 residues. CDR1 is SNHLY and CDR2 is FYNNEI in the germline V gene. V lost 2 bases, J lost 15 bases, and 17 bases lay in between. The CDR3 region is CASSELVGSDPFF. CDR3 DNA sequence: TGTGCCAGCAGTGAACTGGTGGGGAGCGATCCGTTCTTC.

This sequence joins TRBV7-2 and TRBJ2-2; no reliable D call. V shed 2 bases and J shed 5 bases, with 6 bases lying between them. This CDR3 spans 13 amino acids. The germline V gene encodes CDR1 SGHTA and CDR2 FQGNSA. CDR3 region: CASSLRSTGELFF. DNA for the CDR3: TGTGCCAGCAGCTTAAGGTCGACCGGGGAGCTGTTTTTT.